The clone carrying this TCR beta chain turned up a few times. RNA served as the template for amplifying TCR beta CDR3 regions. The workflow started with a first-round RT-PCR run with HTBI primers and then moved on to a second-round multiplex PCR. TCRdb re-called the multiplex PCR reads with MiXCR, one entry per CDR3 protein. The sample contains 150,000 to 200,000 distinct CDR3 sequences, roughly 37% of which appear only once. The sample is drawn from a study of Graves' ophthalmopathy and Graves' hyperthyroidism. Thyroid ultrasound, orbital computed tomography, TRAb, serum thyroxine and clinical symptoms formed the basis of diagnosis. The CDR3 has 13 amino acids. V gave up 1 base and J gave up 5 bases, with 8 bases separating them. Germline V gene lookup returns CDR1 MNHEY and CDR2 SVGEGT.

The rearrangement uses TRBV6-2 or TRBV6-3 and TRBJ1-1; D not resolved. This clonotype was sampled from a woman in her thirties or forties with Graves' ophthalmopathy. The material sequenced was peripheral blood. CDR3 sequence (DNA): TGTGCCAGCAGTTACTTTAAGCGGACTGAAGCTTTCTTT. The encoded protein is CASSYFKRTEAFF.